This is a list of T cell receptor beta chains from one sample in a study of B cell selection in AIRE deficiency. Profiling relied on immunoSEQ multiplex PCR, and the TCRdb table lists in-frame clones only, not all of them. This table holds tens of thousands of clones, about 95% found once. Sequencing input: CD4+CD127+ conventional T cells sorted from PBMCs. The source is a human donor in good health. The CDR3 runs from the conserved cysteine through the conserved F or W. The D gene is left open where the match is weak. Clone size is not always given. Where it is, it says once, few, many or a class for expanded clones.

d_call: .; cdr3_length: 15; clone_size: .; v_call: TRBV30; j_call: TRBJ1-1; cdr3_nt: TGTGCCTGGAAAGGGGAGGTGAACATGAACACTGAAGCTTTCTTT; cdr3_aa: CAWKGEVNMNTEAFF
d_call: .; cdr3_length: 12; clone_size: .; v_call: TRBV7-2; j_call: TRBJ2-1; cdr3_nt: TGTGCCAGCAGCTTCCCCGGGACTGAGCAGTTCTTC; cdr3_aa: CASSFPGTEQFF
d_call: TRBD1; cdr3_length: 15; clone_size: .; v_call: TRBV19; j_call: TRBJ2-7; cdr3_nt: TGTGCCAGTACTCCGAGATGGGACAGCTCCTACGAGCAGTACTTC; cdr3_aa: CASTPRWDSSYEQYF
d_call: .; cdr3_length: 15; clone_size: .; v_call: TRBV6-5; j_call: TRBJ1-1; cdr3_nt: TGTGCCAGCAGTTACTCGATACGGGCGGTCGCTGAAGCTTTCTTT; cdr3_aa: CASSYSIRAVAEAFF
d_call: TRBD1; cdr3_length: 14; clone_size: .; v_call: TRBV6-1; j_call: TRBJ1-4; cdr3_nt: TGTGCCAGCTCCGGACAGGGGTCGAATGAAAAACTGTTTTTT; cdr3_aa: CASSGQGSNEKLFF
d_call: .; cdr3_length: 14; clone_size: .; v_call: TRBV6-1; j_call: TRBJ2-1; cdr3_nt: TGTGCCAGCATTGGGACAACCAGTTACAATGAGCAGTTCTTC; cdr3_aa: CASIGTTSYNEQFF
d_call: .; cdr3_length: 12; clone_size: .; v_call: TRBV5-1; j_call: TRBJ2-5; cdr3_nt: TGCGCCAGCAGCTGGAATGTGGAGACCCAGTACTTC; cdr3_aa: CASSWNVETQYF
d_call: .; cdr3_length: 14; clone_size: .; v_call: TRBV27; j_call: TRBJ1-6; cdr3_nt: TGTGCCAGCAGTTTTCGGGTGGAGAATTCACCCCTCCACTTT; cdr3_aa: CASSFRVENSPLHF
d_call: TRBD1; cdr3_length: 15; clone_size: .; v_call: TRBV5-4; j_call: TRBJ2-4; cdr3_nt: TGTGCCAGCAGCCCGGCGGGACAGGGGAAAAACATTCAGTACTTC; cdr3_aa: CASSPAGQGKNIQYF
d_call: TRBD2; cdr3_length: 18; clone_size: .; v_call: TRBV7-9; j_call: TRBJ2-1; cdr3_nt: TGTGCCAGCAGCCCGAGGGGACTAGCGGGAGTCTTGTACAATGAGCAGTTCTTC; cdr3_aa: CASSPRGLAGVLYNEQFF
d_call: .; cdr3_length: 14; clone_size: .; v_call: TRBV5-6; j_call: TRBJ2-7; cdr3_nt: TGTGCCAGCAGCTTGGTGATGGGAAGAGGCGAGCAGTACTTC; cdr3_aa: CASSLVMGRGEQYF
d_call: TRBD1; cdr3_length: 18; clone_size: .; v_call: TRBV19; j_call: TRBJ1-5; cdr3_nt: TGTGCCAGTAGTATAGATCGGTGGAGGACAGGGCTCAATCAGCCCCAGCATTTT; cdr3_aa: CASSIDRWRTGLNQPQHF
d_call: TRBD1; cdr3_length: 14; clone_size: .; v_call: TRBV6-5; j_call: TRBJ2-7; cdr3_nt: TGTGCCAGCAGTGCCCGCAGGGGGCTCTACGAGCAGTACTTC; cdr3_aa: CASSARRGLYEQYF
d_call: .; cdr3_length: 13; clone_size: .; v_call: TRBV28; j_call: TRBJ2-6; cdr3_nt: TGTGCCAGCAGGAGCTCTGGGGCCAACGTCCTGACTTTC; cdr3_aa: CASRSSGANVLTF
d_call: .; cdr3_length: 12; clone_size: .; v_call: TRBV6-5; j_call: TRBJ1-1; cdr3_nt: TGTGCCAGCAGCACCCCGGGGTCCGAAGCTTTCTTT; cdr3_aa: CASSTPGSEAFF
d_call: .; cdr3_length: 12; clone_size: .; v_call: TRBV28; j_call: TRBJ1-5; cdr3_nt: TGTGCCAGCAGTTTATCCTATCAGCCCCAGCATTTT; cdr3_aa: CASSLSYQPQHF
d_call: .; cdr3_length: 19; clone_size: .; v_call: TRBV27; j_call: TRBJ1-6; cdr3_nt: TGTGCCAGCAGTTTAAGGTCGGTGGGGGCAGTCTCCTATAATTCACCCCTCCACTTT; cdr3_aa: CASSLRSVGAVSYNSPLHF
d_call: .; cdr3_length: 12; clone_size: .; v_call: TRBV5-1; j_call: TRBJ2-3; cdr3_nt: TGCGCCAGCAGAGGGGAGTCAGATACGCAGTATTTT; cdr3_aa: CASRGESDTQYF
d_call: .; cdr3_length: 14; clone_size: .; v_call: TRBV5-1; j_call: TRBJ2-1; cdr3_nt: TGCGCCAGCAGCTCTGGGAGCTCCTACAATGAGCAGTTCTTC; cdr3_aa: CASSSGSSYNEQFF
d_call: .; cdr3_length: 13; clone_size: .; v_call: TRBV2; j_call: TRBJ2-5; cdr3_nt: TGTGCCAGCAGTGACCGGGGAGGAGAGACCCAGTACTTC; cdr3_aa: CASSDRGGETQYF
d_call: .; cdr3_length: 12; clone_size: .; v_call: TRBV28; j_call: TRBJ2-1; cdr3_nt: TGTGCCAGCAGTTTAATTTACAATGAGCAGTTCTTC; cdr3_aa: CASSLIYNEQFF
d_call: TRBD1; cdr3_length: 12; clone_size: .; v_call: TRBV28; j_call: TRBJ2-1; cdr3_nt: TGTGCCAGCAGTTCCGGGGACAGTGAGCAGTTCTTC; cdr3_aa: CASSSGDSEQFF
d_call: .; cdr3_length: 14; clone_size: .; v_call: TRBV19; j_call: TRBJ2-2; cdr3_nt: TGTGCCAGTAGTACGAGGGAGTCTACCGGGGAGCTGTTTTTT; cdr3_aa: CASSTRESTGELFF
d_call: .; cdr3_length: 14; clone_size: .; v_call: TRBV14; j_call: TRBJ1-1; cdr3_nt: TGTGCCAGCAGCCCCCGGACCGTGAACACTGAAGCTTTCTTT; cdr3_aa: CASSPRTVNTEAFF
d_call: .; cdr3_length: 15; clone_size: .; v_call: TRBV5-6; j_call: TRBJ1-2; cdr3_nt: TGTGCCAGCAGCCGGGCTAGGGGTTCCTACTATGGCTACACCTTC; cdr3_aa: CASSRARGSYYGYTF
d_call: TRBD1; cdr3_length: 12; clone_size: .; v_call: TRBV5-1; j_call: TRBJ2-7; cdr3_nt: TGCGCCAGCCGGGACAGGGGATACGAGCAGTACTTC; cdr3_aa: CASRDRGYEQYF
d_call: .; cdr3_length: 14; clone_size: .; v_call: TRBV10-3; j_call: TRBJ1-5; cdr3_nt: TGTGCCATCAGTCGGCAGGGAGGGGATCAGCCCCAGCATTTT; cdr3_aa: CAISRQGGDQPQHF
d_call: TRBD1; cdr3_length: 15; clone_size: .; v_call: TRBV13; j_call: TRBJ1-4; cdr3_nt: TGTGCCAGCAGCTCGCACAGGGGAACTAATGAAAAACTGTTTTTT; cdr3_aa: CASSSHRGTNEKLFF
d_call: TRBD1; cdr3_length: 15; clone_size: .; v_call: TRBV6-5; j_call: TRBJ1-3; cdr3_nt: TGTGCCAGCAGTTCCTCGGGACAGGGGTGGAACACCATATATTTT; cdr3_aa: CASSSSGQGWNTIYF
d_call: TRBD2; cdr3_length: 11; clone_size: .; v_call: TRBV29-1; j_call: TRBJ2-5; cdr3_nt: TGCAGCGTTGATCTGGCGGGAGCCCAGTACTTC; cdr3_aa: CSVDLAGAQYF
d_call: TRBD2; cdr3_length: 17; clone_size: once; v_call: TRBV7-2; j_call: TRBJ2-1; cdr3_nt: TGTGCCAGCAGCTTAACCCCTGTAGCGGGAGGCTCCAATGAGCAGTTCTTC; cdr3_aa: CASSLTPVAGGSNEQFF
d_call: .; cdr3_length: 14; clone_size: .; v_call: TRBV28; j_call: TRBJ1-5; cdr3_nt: TGTGCCAGCAGTTCTTTGACAGGCAATCAGCCCCAGCATTTT; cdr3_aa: CASSSLTGNQPQHF
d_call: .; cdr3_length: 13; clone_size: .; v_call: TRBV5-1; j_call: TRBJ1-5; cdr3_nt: TGCGCCAGCAGCCAGGGTGGCAATCAGCCCCAGCATTTT; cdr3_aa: CASSQGGNQPQHF
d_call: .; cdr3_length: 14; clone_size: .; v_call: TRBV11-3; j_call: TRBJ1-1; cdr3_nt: TGTGCCAGCAGCTTAAGGTACCAGGAGGCTGAAGCTTTCTTT; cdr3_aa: CASSLRYQEAEAFF
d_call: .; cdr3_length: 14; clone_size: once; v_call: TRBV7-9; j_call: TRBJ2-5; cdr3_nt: TGTGCCAGCAGCTTCCAAGGGGGAAAAGAGACCCAGTACTTC; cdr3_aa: CASSFQGGKETQYF
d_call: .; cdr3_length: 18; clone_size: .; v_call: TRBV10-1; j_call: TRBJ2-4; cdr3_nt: TGCGCCAGCAGTCCTCTACTGACAGTAACCCTAGCCAAAAACATTCAGTACTTC; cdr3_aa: CASSPLLTVTLAKNIQYF
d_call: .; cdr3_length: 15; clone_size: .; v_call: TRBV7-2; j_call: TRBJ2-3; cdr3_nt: TGTGCCAGCAGCCTACAGGTATTTGGCGCAGATACGCAGTATTTT; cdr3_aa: CASSLQVFGADTQYF
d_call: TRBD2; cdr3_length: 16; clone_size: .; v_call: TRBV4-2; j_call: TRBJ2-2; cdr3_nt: TGTGCCAGCAGCCACGGACTAGCGGGACGGACCGGGGAGCTGTTTTTT; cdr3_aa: CASSHGLAGRTGELFF
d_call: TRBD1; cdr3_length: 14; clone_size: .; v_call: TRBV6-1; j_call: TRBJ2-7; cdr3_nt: TGTGCCAGCAGTGCTTCGACAGGGGAGTACGAGCAGTACTTC; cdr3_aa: CASSASTGEYEQYF
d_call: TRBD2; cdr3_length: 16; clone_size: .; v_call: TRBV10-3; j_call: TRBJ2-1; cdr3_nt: TGTGCCATCAGTGACCCCGGGACTAGTGTTAGCCATGAGCAGTTCTTC; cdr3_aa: CAISDPGTSVSHEQFF
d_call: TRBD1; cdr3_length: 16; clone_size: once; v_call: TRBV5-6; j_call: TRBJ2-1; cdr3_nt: TGTGCCAGCAGCTCCCCGACGGGACAGGGGTACAATGAGCAGTTCTTC; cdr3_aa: CASSSPTGQGYNEQFF
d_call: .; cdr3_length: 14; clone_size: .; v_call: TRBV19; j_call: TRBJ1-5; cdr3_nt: TGTGCCAGTAGCCCGCAGGGGCCATGGGATCCCCAGCATTTT; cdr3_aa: CASSPQGPWDPQHF
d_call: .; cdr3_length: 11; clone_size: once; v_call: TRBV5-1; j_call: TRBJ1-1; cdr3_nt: TGCGCCTACGGACGGCTCACTGAAGCTTTCTTT; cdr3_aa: CAYGRLTEAFF
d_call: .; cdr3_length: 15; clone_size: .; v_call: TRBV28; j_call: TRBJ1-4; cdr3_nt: TGTGCCAGCAGATCTAAAATTGCAACTAATGAAAAACTGTTTTTT; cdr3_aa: CASRSKIATNEKLFF
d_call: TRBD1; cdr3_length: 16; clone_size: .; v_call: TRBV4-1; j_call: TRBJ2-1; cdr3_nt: TGCGCCAGCAGCCAAGATGACAGGGGGATATACAATGAGCAGTTCTTC; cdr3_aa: CASSQDDRGIYNEQFF